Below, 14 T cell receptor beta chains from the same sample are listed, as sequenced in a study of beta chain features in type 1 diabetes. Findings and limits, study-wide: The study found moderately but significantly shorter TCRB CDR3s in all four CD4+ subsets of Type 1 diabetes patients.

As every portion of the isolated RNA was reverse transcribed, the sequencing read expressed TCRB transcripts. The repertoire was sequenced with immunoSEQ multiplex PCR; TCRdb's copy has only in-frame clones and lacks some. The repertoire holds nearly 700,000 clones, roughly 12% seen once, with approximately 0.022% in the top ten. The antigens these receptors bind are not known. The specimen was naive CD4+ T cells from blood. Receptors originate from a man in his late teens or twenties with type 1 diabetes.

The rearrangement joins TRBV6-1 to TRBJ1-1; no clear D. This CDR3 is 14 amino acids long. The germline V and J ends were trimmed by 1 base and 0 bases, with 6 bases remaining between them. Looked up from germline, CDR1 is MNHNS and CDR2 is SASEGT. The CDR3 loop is CASSEEGMNTEAFF. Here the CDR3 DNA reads TGTGCCAGCAGTGAAGAGGGAATGAACACTGAAGCTTTCTTT.

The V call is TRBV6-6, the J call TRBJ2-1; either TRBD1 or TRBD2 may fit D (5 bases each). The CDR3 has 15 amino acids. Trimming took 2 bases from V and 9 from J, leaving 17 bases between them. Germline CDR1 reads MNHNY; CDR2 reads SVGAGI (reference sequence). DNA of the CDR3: TGTGCCAGCAGTTACGGGGGTCGGGGTAATGGTGAGCAGTTCTTC. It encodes CASSYGGRGNGEQFF.

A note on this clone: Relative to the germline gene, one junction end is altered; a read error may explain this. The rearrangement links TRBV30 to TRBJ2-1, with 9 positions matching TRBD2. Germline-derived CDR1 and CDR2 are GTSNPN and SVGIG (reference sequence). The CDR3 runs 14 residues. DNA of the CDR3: TGTGCCTGGAGTAGCGGGGGGCTCTACAATGGGCAGTTCTTC. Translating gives CAWSSGGLYNGQFF.

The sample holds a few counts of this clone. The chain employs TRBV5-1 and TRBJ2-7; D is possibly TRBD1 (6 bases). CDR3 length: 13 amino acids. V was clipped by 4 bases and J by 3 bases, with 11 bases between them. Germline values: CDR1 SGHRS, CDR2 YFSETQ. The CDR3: CASSPDSRYEQYF. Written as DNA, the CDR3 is TGCGCCAGCAGCCCGGACAGCCGCTACGAGCAGTACTTC.

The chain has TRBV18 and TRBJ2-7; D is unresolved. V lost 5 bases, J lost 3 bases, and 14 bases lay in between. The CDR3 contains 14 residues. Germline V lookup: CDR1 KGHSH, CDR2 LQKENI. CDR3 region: CASSGPQTDYEQYF. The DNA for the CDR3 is TGTGCCAGCTCAGGACCCCAGACCGACTACGAGCAGTACTTC.

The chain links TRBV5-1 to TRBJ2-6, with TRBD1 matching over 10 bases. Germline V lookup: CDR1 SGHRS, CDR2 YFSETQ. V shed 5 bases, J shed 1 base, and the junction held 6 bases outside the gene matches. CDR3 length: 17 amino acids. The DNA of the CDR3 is TGCGCCAGCAGAGGGGACAGGGGAAGTTCTGGGGCCAACGTCCTGACTTTC. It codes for CASRGDRGSSGANVLTF.

The CDR3 spells CASSAAGTGDGYTF. CDR3 in DNA: TGTGCCAGCAGTGCCGCCGGGACAGGGGATGGCTACACCTTC. The chain is built from TRBV27 and TRBJ1-2, with 10 positions matching TRBD1. The CDR3 covers 14 residues. The trim removed 5 bases at V and 6 bases at J, leaving 6 bases unmatched. Germline V gene data show CDR1 as MNHEY and CDR2 as SMNVEV (reference sequence).

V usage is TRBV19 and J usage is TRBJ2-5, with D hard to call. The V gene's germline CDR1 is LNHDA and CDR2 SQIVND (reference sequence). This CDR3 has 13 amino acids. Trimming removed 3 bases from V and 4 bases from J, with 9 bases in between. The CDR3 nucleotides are TGTGCCAGTAGTATCTGGCGTGCAGAGACCCAGTACTTC. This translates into CASSIWRAETQYF.

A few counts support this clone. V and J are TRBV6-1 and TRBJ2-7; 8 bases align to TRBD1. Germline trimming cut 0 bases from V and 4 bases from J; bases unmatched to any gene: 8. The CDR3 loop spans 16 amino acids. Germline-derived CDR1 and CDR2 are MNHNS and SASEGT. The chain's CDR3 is CASSEALAGGIYEQYF. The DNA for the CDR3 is TGTGCCAGCAGTGAAGCTCTTGCAGGGGGCATTTACGAGCAGTACTTC.

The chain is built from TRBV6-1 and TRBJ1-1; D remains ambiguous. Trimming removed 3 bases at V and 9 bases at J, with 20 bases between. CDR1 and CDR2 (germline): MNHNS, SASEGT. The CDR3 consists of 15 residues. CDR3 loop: CASSDPSVRTAQAFF. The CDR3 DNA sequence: TGTGCCAGCAGTGACCCTTCGGTTCGCACCGCTCAAGCTTTCTTT.

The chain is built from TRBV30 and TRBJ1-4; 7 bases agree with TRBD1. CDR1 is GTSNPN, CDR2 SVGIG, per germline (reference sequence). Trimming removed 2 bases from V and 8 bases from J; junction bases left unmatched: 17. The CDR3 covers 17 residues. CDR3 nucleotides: TGTGCCTGGAGTCGGGGGACAGACTCCCTATGGGAAGAAAAACTGTTTTTT. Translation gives CAWSRGTDSLWEEKLFF. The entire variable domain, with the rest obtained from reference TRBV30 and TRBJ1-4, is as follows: SQTIHQWPATLVQPVGSPLSLECTVEGTSNPNLYWYRQAAGRGLQLLFYSVGIGQISSEVPQNLSASRPQDRQFILSSKKLLLSDSGFYLCAWSRGTDSLWEEKLFFGSGTQLSVL.

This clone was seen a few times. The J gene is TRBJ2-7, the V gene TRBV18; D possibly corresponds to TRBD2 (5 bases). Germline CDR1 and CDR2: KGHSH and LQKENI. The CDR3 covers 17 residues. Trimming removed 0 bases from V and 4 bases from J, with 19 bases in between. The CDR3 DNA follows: TGTGCCAGCTCACCACCGGTGGGCTCCACTCCGGGATACGAGCAGTACTTC. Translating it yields CASSPPVGSTPGYEQYF.

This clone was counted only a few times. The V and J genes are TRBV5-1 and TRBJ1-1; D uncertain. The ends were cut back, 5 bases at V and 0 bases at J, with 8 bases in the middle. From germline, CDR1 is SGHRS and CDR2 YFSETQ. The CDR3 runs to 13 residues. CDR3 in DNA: TGCGCCAGCAGTTCCGAATTGAACACTGAAGCTTTCTTT. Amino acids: CASSSELNTEAFF.

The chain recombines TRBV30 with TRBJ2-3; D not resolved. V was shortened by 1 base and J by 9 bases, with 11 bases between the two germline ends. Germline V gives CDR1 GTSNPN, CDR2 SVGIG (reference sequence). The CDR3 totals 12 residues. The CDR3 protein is CAWSGLVDTQYF. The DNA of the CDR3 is TGTGCCTGGAGTGGCCTGGTCGACACGCAGTATTTT. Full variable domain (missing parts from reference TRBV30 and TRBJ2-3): SQTIHQWPATLVQPVGSPLSLECTVEGTSNPNLYWYRQAAGRGLQLLFYSVGIGQISSEVPQNLSASRPQDRQFILSSKKLLLSDSGFYLCAWSGLVDTQYFGPGTRLTVL.